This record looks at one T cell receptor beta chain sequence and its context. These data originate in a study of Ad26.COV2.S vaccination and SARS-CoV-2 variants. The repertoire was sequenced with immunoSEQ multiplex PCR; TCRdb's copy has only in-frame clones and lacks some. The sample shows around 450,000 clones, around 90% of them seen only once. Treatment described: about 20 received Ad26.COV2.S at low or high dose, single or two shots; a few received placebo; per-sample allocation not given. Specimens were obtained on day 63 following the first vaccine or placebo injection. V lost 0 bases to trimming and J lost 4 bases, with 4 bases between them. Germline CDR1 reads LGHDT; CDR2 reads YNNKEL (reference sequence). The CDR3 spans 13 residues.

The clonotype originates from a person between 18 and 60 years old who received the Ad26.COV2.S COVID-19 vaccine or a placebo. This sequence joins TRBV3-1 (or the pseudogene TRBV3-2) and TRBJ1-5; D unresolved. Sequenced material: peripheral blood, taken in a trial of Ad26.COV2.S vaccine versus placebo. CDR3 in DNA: TGTGCCAGCAGCCAAGATCTGAATCAGCCCCAGCATTTT. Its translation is CASSQDLNQPQHF.